This T cell receptor beta chain was obtained from a study of tumor-infiltrating lymphocytes in primary liver carcinoma. For the study at large: These were node-negative, non-metastatic T1-T3 tumors of roughly 4 to 10 cm. Roughly 3.5 to 7.5 million productive TCRbeta reads came from each sample, comparable across tissue types. Broader study findings: Samples, which were bulk and unsorted, did not allow CD4+ and CD8+ repertoires to be compared.

About this clonotype: Its antigen is as yet unknown. A much larger clone is a single base away; this may be a read error.

A primer matching the constant region was used to make TCR beta cDNA from approximately 0.45 ug of total RNA. Three rounds of nested multiplex PCR with slightly modified ARM-PCR produced TCR beta libraries. The first two PCR rounds, around 10 cycles each, used TRBV1-TRBV30 forward primers and a C-beta reverse primer. One entry per CDR3 protein, called by TCRdb with MiXCR from the multiplex PCR reads. The sample holds about 210,000 distinct CDR3 sequences, 65% seen once. Out of unsorted whole blood came the blood RNA, and germline DNA was extracted as well. Peripheral blood, approximately 4.4 milliliters, was collected prior to surgery. The germline CDR1 and CDR2 sequences are MGHRA and YSYEKL. This CDR3 has 15 residues.

This chain joins TRBV4-1 and TRBJ1-2, with TRBD1 matching over 10 bases. This sequence was found in a woman aged 55-69 years with primary liver carcinoma and hepatitis B virus infection. Material: peripheral blood. Here the CDR3 reads CASCQSTGGAYGYTF. The CDR3 bases are TGCGCCAGCTGCCAGTCGACAGGGGGCGCCTATGGCTACACCTTC.